This paragraph reports one T cell receptor (beta chain). There is no known antigen for this receptor. Per-base quality was not reported, and no clone a single base away is much larger than it. This sample stems from a study of blood T cell repertoires in COVID-19 (dated by TCRdb to about 2020). For the study in its entirety: Collaborator samples came from the United States, Italy and Spain and covered acute and convalescent phases of COVID-19. Samples came from the ongoing ImmuneRACE study (first 160 participants) plus 1,254 subjects from 6 global collaborators. Where available, HLA class I and class II types were obtained from metadata supplied by the sample provider rather than from assay-based typing. The dataset comprised deeply sampled blood TCRbeta repertoires from subjects exposed to, actively infected with, or recovered from COVID-19. The repertoires were released in a freely available public database meant as a resource for research on the immune response to SARS-CoV-2. The material from the prospective study consisted of cDNA or gDNA derived from T cells, B-cell-depleted T cells, or PBMCs. A de-identified subject ID, COVID-19 status, age in years and sex were almost always included in the sample metadata. General conclusions and limits of the study: Clinical and demographic metadata were provided uncurated, with the amount varying by source and participant.

The CDR3, cysteine through phenylalanine, is 16 amino acids long. The retained sequence is limited to the CDR3, 48 bases, with the frame set at the first base. Looking up the germline V gene yields CDR1 KGHSH and CDR2 LQKENI. Trimming at the junction amounts to 3 bases on V and 4 bases on J, and the germline ends lie 17 bases apart. TCRbeta CDR3 regions were amplified from genomic DNA by means of the immunoSEQ Assay, a bias-controlled multiplex PCR. On the study's bioinformatics: Nucleated cell counts per sample were estimated from amplification of reference gene primers within the assay. To quantify the absolute abundance of each unique TCRbeta CDR3 rearrangement, sequence reads were collapsed and filtered. For each sample, productive Simpson clonality was calculated by taking the square root of Simpson's diversity index across productive rearrangements. TCRdb obtained this table from immuneACCESS and retained in-frame rearrangements with V and J assigned. These tables miss some clones; where compared with another copy, unresolved V genes account for less than half of the shortfall, and the remainder is unexplained. That table gives V, J and clone size, and the DNA gave D and trimming. The sample records around 120,000 clones, 55% to 75% of which are singletons. 0.75% to 0.9% of the sample goes to the ten largest clones.

Each collaborating institution followed its own protocols to collect whole blood in K2EDTA tubes. Collaborator samples were shipped for TCRbeta analysis as frozen whole blood, isolated PBMCs, or DNA extracted from either sample type. This sequence uses TRBV18 and TRBJ2-3; the D segment could be TRBD1, given 5 matching bases. This receptor was identified in a human donor with acute or convalescent COVID-19. The donor label of this sample is uncertain. What was sequenced was peripheral blood. The DNA sequence is as follows: TGTGCCAGCTCACCCCCCCTAGGGGATGAGGCAGATACGCAGTATTTT. Translated, this is CASSPPLGDEADTQYF. The full variable domain, with segments outside the CDR3 supplied by the reference TRBV18 and TRBJ2-3 proteins, appears as NAGVMQNPRHLVRRRGQEARLRCSPMKGHSHVYWYRQLPEEGLKFMVYLQKENIIDESGMPKERFSAEFPKEGPSILRIQQVVRGDSAAYFCASSPPLGDEADTQYFGPGTRLTVL.